The sequence of this TCR beta chain was determined in a study of OX40 agonist ivuxolimab in advanced cancers. V lost 0 bases and J lost 6, with 12 bases in between. The CDR3 has 15 amino acids. Germline CDR1 reads MGHRA; CDR2 reads YSYEKL. Using immunoSEQ multiplex PCR, the repertoire was profiled, and TCRdb retains in-frame clones only, with some absent. The sample has some 80,000 clones, roughly 87% seen once. The table lists this clone with a few counts. The antigen is not known. Study findings and constraints: Expanded clones were, on average, more numerous among CD8+ T cells than CD4+. Doses of 0.1 to 3.0 mg/kg were accompanied by clonal expansion of CD4+ and CD8+ blood T cells by week 6.

V gene TRBV4-1 combines with J gene TRBJ2-1, with no clear D. This sample comprised CD4+ or CD8+ T cells sorted from blood, obtained in a trial of the OX40 agonist ivuxolimab. The sequence was obtained from an adult with an advanced solid tumor such as melanoma, head and neck, liver or kidney cancer. CDR3 DNA: TGCGCCAGCAGCCAAGATTTAACCAGAAGCAATGAGCAGTTCTTC. Encoded protein: CASSQDLTRSNEQFF.